The subject of this entry is one TCR beta chain. This sample is drawn from a study of blood T cell repertoires in COVID-19. Study at large: The study drew acute and convalescent COVID-19 samples from the United States, Italy and Spain. From T cells, B-cell-depleted T cells, or PBMCs came the material, which was cDNA or gDNA.

Seattle patient enrollment occurred during active infection, with longitudinal follow-up thereafter. Per the authors' pipeline: Quantification of nucleated cells was approximated via reference gene primer amplification. Assay: immunoSEQ multiplex PCR; the TCRdb copy retains only in-frame clones and omits some. V, J and clone size are taken as reported in that table, and D and trimming were inferred from the DNA itself. The data contain over 150,000 clones, roughly 81% of them singletons. Sequences were obtained from peripheral blood. This clonotype originated in a woman over 75 with COVID-19, enrolled during active disease.

As DNA, the CDR3 is TGTGCCAGCAGTGAAGGGTCCAGAAAGTATGGCTACACCTTC. Translating gives CASSEGSRKYGYTF. The chain employs TRBV2 and TRBJ1-2, with D hard to call. The CDR3 is made up of 14 amino acids. V lost 1 base to trimming and J lost 5 bases, with 11 bases between them. The V gene's germline CDR1 is SNHLY and CDR2 FYNNEI.